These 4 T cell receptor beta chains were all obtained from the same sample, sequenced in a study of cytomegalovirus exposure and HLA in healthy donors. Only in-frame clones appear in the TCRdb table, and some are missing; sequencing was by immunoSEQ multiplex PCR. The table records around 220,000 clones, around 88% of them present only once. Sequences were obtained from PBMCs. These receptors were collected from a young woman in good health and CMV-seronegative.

The CDR3 loop is CASSETHLSSYNEQFF. CDR3 DNA: TGTGCCAGCAGTGAAACCCACCTCAGCTCCTACAATGAGCAGTTCTTC. V is TRBV6-1 and J is TRBJ2-1; D remains ambiguous. The germline CDR1 and CDR2 sequences are MNHNS and SASEGT. Trimming cost V 2 bases and J 0 bases, with 11 bases left between them. CDR3 length: 16 residues.

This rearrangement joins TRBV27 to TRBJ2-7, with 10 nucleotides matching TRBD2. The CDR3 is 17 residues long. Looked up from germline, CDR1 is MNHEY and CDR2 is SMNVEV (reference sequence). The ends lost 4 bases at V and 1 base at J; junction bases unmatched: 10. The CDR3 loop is CASSSIKREGLSYEQYF. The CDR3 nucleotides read TGTGCCAGCAGTTCAATCAAGCGGGAGGGCCTTTCCTACGAGCAGTACTTC.

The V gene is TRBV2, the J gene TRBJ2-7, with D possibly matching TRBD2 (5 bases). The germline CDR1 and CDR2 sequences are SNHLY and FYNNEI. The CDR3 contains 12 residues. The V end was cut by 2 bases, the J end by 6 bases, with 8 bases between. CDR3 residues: CASSENSVEQYF. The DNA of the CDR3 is TGTGCCAGCAGTGAAAATAGCGTCGAGCAGTACTTC.

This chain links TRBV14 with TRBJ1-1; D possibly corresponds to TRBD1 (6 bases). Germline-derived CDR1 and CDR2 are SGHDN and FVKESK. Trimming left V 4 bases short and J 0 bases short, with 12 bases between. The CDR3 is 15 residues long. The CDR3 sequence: CASSRRTGMNTEAFF. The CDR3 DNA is TGTGCCAGCAGCCGACGAACAGGGATGAACACTGAAGCTTTCTTT.